This T cell receptor (beta chain) was recorded in a study of T cells after yellow fever vaccination. General study results and limits: In FACS-sorted repertoires, abundant clonotypes from the bulk population could appear as contaminants.

This clonotype has a handful of counts. Deletions cut 5 bases from V and 1 base from J, with 8 bases between. The CDR3 consists of 14 residues. Germline-derived CDR1 and CDR2 are SGHVS and FQNEAQ. A universal primer site and UMIs were added as TCR cDNA was made by 5'RACE template switching. TCRdb re-analysed the 5' RACE reads in MiXCR, keeping a single row per CDR3 protein. The sample contains roughly 94,000 distinct CDR3 sequences, 7.5% to 10% of which appear only once. This TCR came from a man in his late teens or twenties who received the YFV17D yellow fever vaccine. Sequenced material: CD8+ T cells not binding an NS4B(214-222) dextramer, sorted from PBMCs, taken around 15 days after the first yellow fever vaccination. The chain carries TRBV7-8 and TRBJ2-2; D unresolved. CDR3 region: CASSLPRNTGELFF. In DNA, the CDR3 is TGTGCCAGCAGCCTACCCCGGAACACCGGGGAGCTGTTTTTT.